These T cell receptor beta chains were read from a single sample in a study of CD4 T cells in relation to SARS-CoV-2 and coronaviruses. The assay was immunoSEQ multiplex PCR, and TCRdb's table has in-frame clones only and misses some. The sample consists of roughly 25,000 clones, about three quarters of them appearing once. These TCRs' antigens remain unknown. Input material: CD4+ T cells from PBMCs, cultured in vitro. These receptors came from a human donor in good health. CDR3s include the opening cysteine and the closing phenylalanine or tryptophan. Each record gives: J gene, D gene, clone size, V gene, CDR3 protein, CDR3 DNA. A D gene is named only where the DNA matches it firmly. A clone size is listed for some rows: how often the clone was seen (once, few, many), or a class if it is expanded.

>TRBJ2-1|TRBD1|few|TRBV5-1
CASSSGDRGNEQFF
TGCGCCAGCAGCTCGGGGGACAGGGGGAATGAGCAGTTCTTC
>TRBJ1-5|NA|NA|TRBV6-5
CASSNTGLQPQHF
TGTGCCAGCAGTAACACAGGGCTTCAGCCCCAGCATTTT
>TRBJ2-3|TRBD2|NA|TRBV7-2
CASSPILAGILSGQYF
TGTGCCAGCAGCCCGATTCTAGCGGGAATCCTCTCGGGGCAGTATTTT
>TRBJ2-1|TRBD2|few|TRBV2
CASSEASGRSYNEQFF
TGTGCCAGCAGTGAAGCTAGCGGGAGATCCTACAATGAGCAGTTCTTC
>TRBJ2-1|TRBD1|NA|TRBV10-3
CAINNRDRGHNEQFF
TGTGCCATCAATAACCGGGACAGGGGCCACAATGAGCAGTTCTTC
>TRBJ2-3|NA|NA|TRBV2
CASRIRDGSTDTQYF
TGTGCCAGCCGAATTAGGGACGGAAGCACAGATACGCAGTATTTT
>TRBJ1-3|NA|NA|TRBV19
CASIPSYVDTSESGNTIYF
TGTGCCAGTATCCCAAGTTACGTGGACACATCTGAGTCTGGAAACACCATATATTTT
>TRBJ2-7|TRBD1|NA|TRBV6-5
CASSRQGAHEQYF
TGTGCCAGCAGTCGACAGGGGGCCCACGAGCAGTACTTC
>TRBJ1-2|NA|NA|TRBV19
CASSPQANYGYTF
TGTGCCAGTAGTCCACAGGCGAACTATGGCTACACCTTC
>TRBJ2-5|NA|NA|TRBV12-3/TRBV12-4
CASQRGRQETQYF
TGTGCCAGCCAAAGGGGGAGGCAAGAGACCCAGTACTTC
>TRBJ1-6|TRBD1|NA|TRBV24-1
CATLGQGQILHF
TGTGCCACCCTAGGACAGGGCCAAATCCTCCACTTT
>TRBJ2-1|TRBD2|NA|TRBV18
CASSPPGGYYNEQFF
TGTGCCAGCTCACCACCGGGAGGGTACTACAATGAGCAGTTCTTC
>TRBJ1-1|NA|NA|TRBV2
CASGGKRGAPNTEAFF
TGTGCCAGCGGGGGGAAACGGGGGGCTCCGAACACTGAAGCTTTCTTT
>TRBJ2-1|NA|once|TRBV7-6
CASSLERQGIGGEQFF
TGTGCCAGCAGCTTAGAAAGGCAGGGGATAGGGGGTGAGCAGTTCTTC
>TRBJ2-1|NA|NA|TRBV6-2/TRBV6-3
CASSKGDGTYNEQFF
TGTGCCAGCAGTAAAGGCGACGGAACCTACAATGAGCAGTTCTTC
>TRBJ1-6|NA|NA|TRBV14
CASNLQASSPLHF
TGTGCCAGCAATCTACAGGCTAGTTCACCCCTCCACTTT
>TRBJ2-1|TRBD2|NA|TRBV7-2
CASSSSWRENEQFF
TGTGCCAGCAGCTCATCGTGGCGGGAGAATGAGCAGTTCTTC
>TRBJ2-7|TRBD1|NA|TRBV7-2
CASSLNPGQGADEQYF
TGTGCCAGCAGCTTAAACCCGGGACAGGGGGCTGACGAGCAGTACTTC
>TRBJ1-1|NA|NA|TRBV18
CASSPRGNTEAFF
TGTGCCAGCTCACCTAGGGGGAACACTGAAGCTTTCTTT
>TRBJ2-3|TRBD2|NA|TRBV3-1/TRBV3-2
CASAPGLAGVDTQYF
TGTGCCAGCGCCCCCGGACTAGCGGGAGTAGATACGCAGTATTTT
>TRBJ2-2|NA|NA|TRBV5-8
CASSLSRRELFF
TGTGCCAGCAGCTTGAGTCGCCGGGAGCTGTTTTTT
>TRBJ2-5|NA|NA|TRBV5-1
CASKVRETQYF
TGCGCCAGCAAGGTGAGGGAGACCCAGTACTTC
>TRBJ2-2|TRBD2|NA|TRBV2
CASSPNPSGGAFGELFF
TGTGCCAGCAGCCCGAACCCTAGCGGGGGGGCGTTCGGGGAGCTGTTTTTT
>TRBJ2-1|NA|few|TRBV9
CASSAALTLYNEQFF
TGTGCCAGCAGCGCCGCCTTGACCCTTTACAATGAGCAGTTCTTC
>TRBJ1-1|NA|NA|TRBV28
CASIANTEAFF
TGTGCCAGCATTGCGAACACTGAAGCTTTCTTT
>TRBJ2-7|NA|NA|TRBV19
CASSTGTIFYEQYF
TGTGCCAGTAGTACCGGGACAATTTTCTACGAGCAGTACTTC
>TRBJ1-5|TRBD1|NA|TRBV15
CATSSIFRDSVNQPQHF
TGTGCCACCAGCAGCATCTTCCGGGACAGCGTCAATCAGCCCCAGCATTTT
>TRBJ1-2|NA|once|TRBV3-1/TRBV3-2
CASSPQAGQTYGYTF
TGTGCCAGCAGCCCGCAAGCAGGACAAACCTATGGCTACACCTTC
>TRBJ1-5|TRBD1|few|TRBV28
CASSTRQGQPQHF
TGTGCCAGCAGTACCAGACAGGGCCAGCCCCAGCATTTT
>TRBJ2-3|TRBD2|NA|TRBV6-1
CASSEGLAGGTDTQYF
TGTGCCAGCAGTGAGGGCCTAGCGGGGGGGACAGATACGCAGTATTTT
>TRBJ2-1|TRBD2|NA|TRBV11-3
CASSSRTSGRDEQFF
TGTGCCAGCAGCTCCCGGACTAGCGGGAGGGATGAGCAGTTCTTC
>TRBJ1-6|NA|NA|TRBV7-2
CASSPRTDLARYILHF
TGTGCCAGCAGCCCTCGGACAGATCTGGCCCGGTATATTCTCCACTTT
>TRBJ2-7|NA|NA|TRBV12-2
CASRLAGWGQSYEQYF
TGTGCAAGTCGCTTAGCCGGCTGGGGACAGTCCTACGAGCAGTACTTC
>TRBJ2-2|NA|few|TRBV6-2/TRBV6-3
CASSRNTGELFF
TGTGCCAGCAGTCGTAACACCGGGGAGCTGTTTTTT
>TRBJ1-2|NA|few|TRBV6-1
CASSEAGYGYTF
TGTGCCAGCAGTGAAGCAGGGTATGGCTACACCTTC
>TRBJ2-3|NA|NA|TRBV29-1
CSASYTDTQYF
TGCAGCGCCTCCTACACAGATACGCAGTATTTT
>TRBJ1-5|NA|few|TRBV30
CAWSRSSRMSNQPQHF
TGTGCCTGGAGTAGATCAAGCCGCATGAGCAATCAGCCCCAGCATTTT
>TRBJ2-3|TRBD2|NA|TRBV9
CASTTLAGGTDTQYF
TGTGCCAGCACCACCCTAGCGGGAGGGACAGATACGCAGTATTTT